The source of this T cell receptor (beta chain) is a study of T cells in Graves' hyperthyroidism and ophthalmopathy. Overall study: Peripheral blood specimens were obtained at initial diagnosis, prior to any treatment.

Diagnoses were made from clinical symptoms, serum measures (thyroxine and TRAb), thyroid ultrasound and orbital computed tomography. Source material for PBMCs was over 8 ml fresh peripheral blood. Findings and caveats of the study: The model identified upcoming ophthalmopathy a median approximately six months ahead of onset.

This CDR3 contains 14 residues. Trimming cost V 2 bases and J 4 bases, with 11 bases left between them. Many counts were recorded for this clonotype. Its antigen is unidentified. What was amplified from RNA transcripts were TCR beta CDR3 regions. TCR CDR3 regions were first amplified by RT-PCR with HTBI primers. TCRdb re-called the multiplex PCR reads with MiXCR, one entry per CDR3 protein. This sample has 400,000 to 500,000 distinct CDR3 sequences; roughly 15% occur once, and the top ten carry about 4.9%. Sequencing was performed on blood. This chain uses TRBV12-3 or TRBV12-4 with TRBJ1-2; no firm D call. The receptor's source is a woman in her late teens or twenties with Graves' hyperthyroidism. This CDR3 is CASSLKDGPYGYTF. Written as DNA, the CDR3 is TGTGCCAGCAGTTTAAAGGACGGGCCCTATGGCTACACCTTC.